A single sample is the source of the 13 T cell receptor beta chains below, sequenced in a study of OX40 agonist ivuxolimab in advanced cancers. Using immunoSEQ multiplex PCR, the repertoire was profiled, and TCRdb retains in-frame clones only, with some absent. The table records 55,000 to 65,000 clones, about 81% of them present only once. This specimen consisted of CD4+ or CD8+ T cells sorted from blood, obtained in a trial of the OX40 agonist ivuxolimab. The receptors here all came from an adult with an advanced solid tumor such as melanoma, head and neck, liver or kidney cancer.

This chain connects TRBV7-9 to TRBJ2-3, with D perhaps matching TRBD1 (7 bases). The CDR3 covers 18 residues. Germline V gene sequence: CDR1 SEHNR, CDR2 FQNEAQ (reference sequence). The ends were cut back, 5 bases at V and 1 base at J, with 22 bases in the middle. This CDR3 is CASSPMRGRGGGTDTQYF. The CDR3 bases are TGTGCCAGCAGCCCCATGAGGGGGCGGGGCGGAGGCACAGATACGCAGTATTTT.

This clone was observed a single time. The rearrangement joins TRBV6-6 to TRBJ2-1; D unclear. Germline CDR1 reads MNHNY; CDR2 reads SVGAGI (reference sequence). V was cut by 6 bases and J by 4 bases, with 16 bases left in between. The CDR3 spans 15 residues. CDR3 sequence: CASRPDRPLYNEQFF. The CDR3 bases are TGTGCCAGCAGACCGGACCGCCCTTTGTACAATGAGCAGTTCTTC.

The chain links TRBV19 to TRBJ1-5, with TRBD1 matching 8 bases. The CDR3 sequence is 14 residues long. CDR1 LNHDA and CDR2 SQIVND come from the germline V gene (reference sequence). V trimming: 6 bases; J trimming: 6 bases; junction bases outside the gene matches: 7. CDR3 nucleotide sequence: TGTGCCAGTAGCCCCACAGGGGGAAGTCAGCCCCAGCATTTT. Its protein product is CASSPTGGSQPQHF.

The table lists this clone with a few counts. The rearrangement uses TRBV15 and TRBJ2-2; D call uncertain. The CDR3 consists of 12 residues. V was shortened by 2 bases and J by 7 bases, with 5 bases between the two germline ends. Germline CDR1 LNHNV, CDR2 YYDKDF (reference sequence). CDR3: CATSRPVGELFF. The CDR3 DNA reads as TGTGCCACCAGCAGACCGGTCGGGGAGCTGTTTTTT.

The chain links TRBV9 to TRBJ1-1; TRBD1 aligns across 9 bases. The V gene's germline CDR1 is SGDLS and CDR2 YYNGEE. The CDR3 consists of 13 residues. V dropped 5 bases and J dropped 5; count of bases not matched to a gene: 4. CDR3 protein: CASRPTGGTEAFF. CDR3 sequence (DNA): TGTGCCAGCAGACCGACAGGGGGAACTGAAGCTTTCTTT.

About this clone itself: Relative to the germline gene, one junction end is altered; a read error may explain this. The chain's CDR3 is CASSQAGGGSYEQYF. As DNA, the CDR3 is TGTGCCAGCAGTCAAGCAGGGGGTGGCTCCTACGAGCAGTACTTC. This chain uses TRBV6-1 with TRBJ2-7, with 7 nucleotides matching TRBD1. CDR1 is MNHNS, CDR2 SASEGT, per germline. The CDR3 has 15 residues.

Only a few counts were recorded for this clone. The chain has TRBV11-2 and TRBJ2-5; D is perhaps TRBD1 or TRBD2 (6 bases each). The CDR3 contains 15 residues. Germline V gene data show CDR1 as SGHAT and CDR2 as FQNNGV. The V end was cut by 1 base, the J end by 5 bases, with 14 bases between. DNA of the CDR3: TGTGCCAGCAGCTTAGCCGGGGGCGGAGGGGAGACCCAGTACTTC. Protein sequence: CASSLAGGGGETQYF.

This chain joins TRBV7-3 and TRBJ1-5; unclear D gene. This CDR3 has 13 residues. V lost 6 bases, J lost 6 bases, and 12 bases lay in between. CDR1 and CDR2 (germline): SGHTA, FQGTGA. The CDR3 is CASSLSVGQPQHF. The CDR3 DNA follows: TGTGCCAGCAGTCTCTCCGTGGGTCAGCCCCAGCATTTT.

This clone showed up just once. The chain employs TRBV6-6 and TRBJ2-7, with D perhaps matching TRBD1 or TRBD2 (5 bases each). The CDR3 loop spans 15 amino acids. Trimming removed 5 bases from V and 0 bases from J, with 14 bases in between. The germline V gene encodes CDR1 MNHNY and CDR2 SVGAGI (reference sequence). The CDR3 loop reads CASSKPGPSSYEQYF. DNA of the CDR3: TGTGCCAGCAGTAAACCGGGACCTAGCTCCTACGAGCAGTACTTC.

The V and J genes are TRBV15 and TRBJ2-1; possible D gene TRBD1, 5 bases. The CDR3 is 15 residues long. Between the trimmed V and J ends, which lost 6 bases and 3 bases, there was a span of 15 bases. Germline lookup yields CDR1 LNHNV and CDR2 YYDKDF (reference sequence). The CDR3 protein is CATRRPGNLYNEQFF. For the CDR3, the DNA is TGTGCCACCAGGAGACCAGGGAACCTCTACAATGAGCAGTTCTTC.

The chain carries TRBV27 and TRBJ2-1; 7 bases match TRBD2. CDR3 length equals 14 residues. After removal of 8 bases from V and 4 bases from J, the junction contained 8 bases not matched to a gene. The germline V gene has CDR1 MNHEY and CDR2 SMNVEV (reference sequence). Here the CDR3 reads CASGREWGYNEQFF. CDR3 in DNA: TGTGCCAGCGGGCGGGAGTGGGGATACAATGAGCAGTTCTTC.

The chain employs TRBV7-2 and TRBJ2-5, with 13 bases lining up with TRBD2. The CDR3 consists of 17 residues. Germline assignment: CDR1 SGHTA and CDR2 FQGNSA. After removal of 6 bases from V and 1 base from J, the junction contained 8 bases not matched to a gene. The CDR3 loop reads CASRTGLAGSFQETQYF. As DNA, the CDR3 is TGTGCCAGCAGAACGGGACTAGCGGGGTCGTTCCAAGAGACCCAGTACTTC.

This chain uses TRBV19 with TRBJ2-7; D is uncertain. The CDR3 extends over 13 amino acids. V dropped 10 bases and J dropped 6 bases, with 19 bases sitting between them. Germline-derived CDR1 and CDR2 are LNHDA and SQIVND (reference sequence). In nucleotides, the CDR3 is TGTGCCACTAAAAACGAAGTAGGCGGCGAGCAGTACTTC. Translation gives CATKNEVGGEQYF.